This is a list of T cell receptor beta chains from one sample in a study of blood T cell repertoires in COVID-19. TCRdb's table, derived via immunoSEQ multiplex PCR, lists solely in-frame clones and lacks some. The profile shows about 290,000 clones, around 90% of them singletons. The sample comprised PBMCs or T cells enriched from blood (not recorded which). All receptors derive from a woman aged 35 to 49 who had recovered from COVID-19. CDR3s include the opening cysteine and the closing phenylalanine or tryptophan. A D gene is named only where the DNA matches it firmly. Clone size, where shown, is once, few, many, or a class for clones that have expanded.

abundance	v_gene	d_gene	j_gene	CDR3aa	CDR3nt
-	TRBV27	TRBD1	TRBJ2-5	CASSGTGVSETQYF	TGTGCCAGCTCCGGGACAGGGGTTTCAGAGACCCAGTACTTC
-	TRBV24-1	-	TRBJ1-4	CATSDLPRATNEKLFF	TGTGCCACCAGTGATTTGCCCAGGGCAACTAATGAAAAACTGTTTTTT
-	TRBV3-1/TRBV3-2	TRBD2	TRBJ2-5	CASSSSSGSGGTQETQYF	TGTGCCAGCAGCTCCTCAAGTGGTAGCGGGGGGACCCAAGAGACCCAGTACTTC
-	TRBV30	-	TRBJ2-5	CAWFPAGVNGETQYF	TGTGCCTGGTTCCCCGCAGGGGTGAATGGAGAGACCCAGTACTTC
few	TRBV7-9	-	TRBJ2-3	CASSWNREFTYTQYF	TGTGCCAGCAGCTGGAACCGGGAGTTCACTTATACGCAGTATTTT
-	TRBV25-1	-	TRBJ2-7	CASSPIWASSSYEQYF	TGTGCCAGCAGTCCCATCTGGGCCTCGAGCTCCTACGAGCAGTACTTC
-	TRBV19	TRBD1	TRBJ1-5	CASAGQGAWQPQHF	TGTGCCAGTGCTGGACAGGGGGCGTGGCAGCCCCAGCATTTT
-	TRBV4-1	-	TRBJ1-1	CASSQGAGYFTEAFF	TGCGCCAGCAGCCAAGGGGCAGGGTACTTCACTGAAGCTTTCTTT
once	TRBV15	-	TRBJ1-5	CATSTPAGQSSSNQPQHF	TGTGCCACCAGCACCCCTGCAGGACAGTCCAGTAGCAATCAGCCCCAGCATTTT
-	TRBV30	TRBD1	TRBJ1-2	CAWSVETGANYGYTF	TGTGCCTGGAGTGTTGAAACAGGGGCTAACTATGGCTACACCTTC
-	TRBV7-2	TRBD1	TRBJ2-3	CASSPTGQGTLADTQYF	TGTGCCAGCAGCCCCACCGGACAGGGGACATTAGCGGATACGCAGTATTTT
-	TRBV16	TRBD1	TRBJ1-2	CASSPRRLTGDRNYGYTF	TGTGCCAGCAGCCCCCGGCGACTGACAGGGGATAGAAACTATGGCTACACCTTC
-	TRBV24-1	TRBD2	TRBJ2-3	CATSDSRSGRWNTQYF	TGTGCCACCAGTGATAGCCGCAGCGGGAGGTGGAATACGCAGTATTTT
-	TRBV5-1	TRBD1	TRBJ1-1	CASSSATDRGYRVAEAFF	TGCGCCAGCAGCTCCGCAACAGACAGGGGTTATAGGGTGGCTGAAGCTTTCTTT
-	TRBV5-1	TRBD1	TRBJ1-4	CASSLAGGNEKLFF	TGCGCCAGCAGCTTGGCAGGGGGTAATGAAAAACTGTTTTTT
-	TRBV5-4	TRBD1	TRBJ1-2	CASSLGRGQNGYTF	TGTGCCAGCAGCTTAGGCAGGGGGCAAAATGGCTACACCTTC
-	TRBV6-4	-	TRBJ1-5	CATRSDYSNQPQHF	TGTGCCACACGGAGTGATTATAGCAATCAGCCCCAGCATTTT
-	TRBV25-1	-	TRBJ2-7	CATSSGYEQYF	TGTGCCACTTCCTCGGGCTACGAGCAGTACTTC
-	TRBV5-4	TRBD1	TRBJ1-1	CASSGHTGGTEAFF	TGTGCCAGCAGCGGACACACAGGGGGCACTGAAGCTTTCTTT
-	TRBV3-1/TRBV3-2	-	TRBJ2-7	CASSHLRSTYEQYF	TGTGCCAGCAGCCACTTGCGAAGTACCTACGAGCAGTACTTC
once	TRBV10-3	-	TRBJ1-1	CASSTASMRGNTEAFF	TGTGCCTCTTCGACAGCGTCCATGAGAGGGAACACTGAAGCTTTCTTT
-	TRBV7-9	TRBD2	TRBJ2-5	CASSPYLSGIIQETQYF	TGTGCCAGCAGCCCCTACTTAAGCGGGATAATCCAAGAGACCCAGTACTTC
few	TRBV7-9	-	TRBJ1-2	CASSPEQGRYTF	TGTGCCAGCAGCCCTGAACAGGGACGCTACACCTTC
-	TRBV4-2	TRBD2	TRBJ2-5	CASSLTSPSGGTQYF	TGTGCCAGCAGCCTCACTTCTCCTAGCGGTGGGACCCAGTACTTC
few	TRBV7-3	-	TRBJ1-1	CASSLSGLNTEAFF	TGTGCCAGCAGCTTATCAGGTCTGAACACTGAAGCTTTCTTT
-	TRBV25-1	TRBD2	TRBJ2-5	CASSRATGGETQYF	TGTGCCAGCAGTCGGGCCACCGGGGGGGAGACCCAGTACTTC